This T cell receptor beta chain derives from a study of PD-L1 blockade in urothelial cancer. At the level of the study: Starting in the mid-2010s, patients were given atezolizumab (1,200 mg intravenously every 3 weeks). About 90% of the 29 patients were males with bladder-origin urothelial cancer.

Using immunoSEQ multiplex PCR, the repertoire was profiled, and TCRdb retains in-frame clones only, with some absent. The data contain more than 35,000 clones, just over 35% of them singletons. This clone is a singleton in its sample. Trimming took 0 bases from V and 2 from J, leaving 11 bases between them. The germline V gene encodes CDR1 LNHNV and CDR2 YYDKDF (reference sequence). CDR3 size: 15 residues. This clonotype originated in a man aged 55 to 70 with urothelial cancer. The sample here was tumor tissue, taken before atezolizumab (anti-PD-L1) treatment. This chain connects TRBV15 to TRBJ2-7; the D gene is possibly TRBD2 (6 bases). The CDR3: CATSREAGGPYEQYF. CDR3 DNA: TGTGCCACCAGCAGAGAAGCCGGGGGACCCTACGAGCAGTACTTC.